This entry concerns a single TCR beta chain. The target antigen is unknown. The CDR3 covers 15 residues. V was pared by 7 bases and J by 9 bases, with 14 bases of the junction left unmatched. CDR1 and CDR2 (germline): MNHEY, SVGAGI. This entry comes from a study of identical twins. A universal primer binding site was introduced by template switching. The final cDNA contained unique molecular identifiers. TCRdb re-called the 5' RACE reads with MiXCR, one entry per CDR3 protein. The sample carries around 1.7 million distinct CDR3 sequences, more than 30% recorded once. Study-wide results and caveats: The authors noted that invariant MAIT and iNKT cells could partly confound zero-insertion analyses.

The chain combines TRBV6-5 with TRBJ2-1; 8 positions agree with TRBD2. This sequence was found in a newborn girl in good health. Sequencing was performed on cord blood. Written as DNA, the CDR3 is TGTGCCAGCAAGGGAGGGGCGGGAGGTCGTAGTGAGCAGTTCTTC. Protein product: CASKGGAGGRSEQFF.